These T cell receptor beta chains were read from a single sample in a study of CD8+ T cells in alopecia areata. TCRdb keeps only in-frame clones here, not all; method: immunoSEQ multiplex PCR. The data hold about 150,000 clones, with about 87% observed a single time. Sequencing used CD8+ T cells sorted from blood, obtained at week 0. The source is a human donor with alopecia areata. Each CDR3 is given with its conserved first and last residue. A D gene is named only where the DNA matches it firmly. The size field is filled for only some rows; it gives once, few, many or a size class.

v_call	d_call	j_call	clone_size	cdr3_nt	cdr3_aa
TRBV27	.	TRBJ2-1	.	TGTGCCAGCAGTTTAACACAGGGTGGATCCTACAATGAGCAGTTCTTC	CASSLTQGGSYNEQFF
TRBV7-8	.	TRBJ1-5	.	TGTGCCAGCGGCAATCAGGGGTATCAGCCCCAGCATTTT	CASGNQGYQPQHF
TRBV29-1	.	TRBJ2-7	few	TGCAGCGTTGAAGATTATAGGGACACAAGCGAGCAGTACTTC	CSVEDYRDTSEQYF
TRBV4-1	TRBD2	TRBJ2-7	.	TGCGCCAGCAGCCAAGATCTATCCCGGGGGGGCACCTACGAGCAGTACTTC	CASSQDLSRGGTYEQYF
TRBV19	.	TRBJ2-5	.	TGTGCCAGTAGTGCGGAAAAGAATATTTTCCAAGAGACCCAGTACTTC	CASSAEKNIFQETQYF
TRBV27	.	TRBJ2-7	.	TGTGCCAGCAGTGTCGGGGGAGCGGGCTACGAGCAGTACTTC	CASSVGGAGYEQYF
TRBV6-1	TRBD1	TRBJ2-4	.	TGTGCCAGCAGTGAGGGGTCGGGGACAGGGGTCCCTCTAGCCAAAAACATTCAGTACTTC	CASSEGSGTGVPLAKNIQYF
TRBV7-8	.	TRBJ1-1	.	TGTGCCAGCAGCTTAGCGGTATCTGGTTTTGAAGCTTTCTTT	CASSLAVSGFEAFF
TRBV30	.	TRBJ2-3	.	TGTGCCTGGAGCAACCTAAACGGAGGAGGGGCGGGAGATACGCAGTATTTT	CAWSNLNGGGAGDTQYF
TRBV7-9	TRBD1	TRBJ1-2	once	TGTGCCAGCAGCTTAGAAGGAGACAGGGGCGCTGACTATGGCTACACCTTC	CASSLEGDRGADYGYTF
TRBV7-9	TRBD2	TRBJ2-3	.	TGTGCCAGTTCTAGCGGGACCGTGGTAGGCACAGATACGCAGTATTTT	CASSSGTVVGTDTQYF
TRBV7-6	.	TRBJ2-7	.	TGTGCCAGCAGCCTCCTCGCGGAGTCTTACCACGAGCAGTACTTC	CASSLLAESYHEQYF